This T cell receptor beta chain emerged from a study of blood T cell repertoires in COVID-19 (TCRdb year 2020). Turning to the overall study: Samples from collaborators originated in the United States, Italy and Spain and spanned both the acute and convalescent phases of COVID-19. The material from the prospective study consisted of cDNA or gDNA derived from T cells, B-cell-depleted T cells, or PBMCs. Deeply sampled blood TCRbeta repertoires from subjects exposed to, actively infected with, or recovered from COVID-19 were included in the dataset. The repertoires were released in a freely available public database intended as a resource for research on the immune response to SARS-CoV-2. The samples were drawn from two sources: the first 160 participants of the ongoing ImmuneRACE study, and some 1,300 subjects contributed by 6 global collaborators. Sample metadata almost always included a de-identified subject ID, COVID-19 status, age in years and sex. HLA class I and class II types, where available, came from metadata supplied by the sample provider rather than from assay-based typing. The research as a whole found: The quantity of clinical and demographic metadata differed by source and by participant and was supplied without curation.

Participants in the prospective study were enrolled through a virtual design, were aged about 18 to 100 years, and lived in 24 United States geographic areas. Cohort assignment in the prospective study relied on participant-reported clinical history from a screening survey and a study questionnaire. ImmuneRACE Cohort 3 recovered participants were defined by two consecutive negative NP/OP PCR tests, healthcare professional clearance, or symptom resolution. In the prospective study, mobile phlebotomists collected whole blood, serum and a nasopharyngeal or oropharyngeal swab from each participant. Prospective study participants could optionally give additional blood draws and questionnaires over an approximately two-month period. Blood samples from the prospective study were shipped frozen or at room temperature prior to DNA extraction. TCRbeta CDR3 regions were amplified from genomic DNA by means of the immunoSEQ Assay, a bias-controlled multiplex PCR. The original methods were these. The number of nucleated cells in each sample was estimated by amplification of reference gene primers within the assay. To quantify the absolute abundance of each unique TCRbeta CDR3 rearrangement, sequence reads were collapsed and filtered. Productive Simpson clonality was computed per sample as the square root of Simpson's diversity index over productive rearrangements. Entries here come from immuneACCESS through TCRdb and include only in-frame sequences with V and J called. Some clones fail to appear in such tables; in the studies checked, an unresolved V gene covers under half of the shortfall, and the cause of the remainder is unknown. V, J and clone size are taken as reported in that table, and D and trimming were inferred from the DNA itself. Counted in this sample were about 180,000 clones; around 86% of them appeared once. The leading ten clones occupy 7.5% to 10% of the sample.

About this clone: Which antigen it targets is not known. No much larger clone is present one base from it, and per-base qualities are unavailable.

V loses 2 bases, J loses 12 bases, and the germline ends lie 21 bases apart. CDR1 and CDR2, per the germline V gene, are SGDLS and YYNGEE. Including the terminal cysteine and phenylalanine, the CDR3 comprises 15 residues. Only the CDR3 DNA stays, 45 bases, in frame from base 1. The receptor was isolated from a woman aged 25 to 45 who had recovered from COVID-19. This sequence uses TRBV9 and TRBJ2-1; the D gene is perhaps TRBD2, from 6 matching bases. Sequenced sample: PBMCs or T cells enriched from blood (not recorded which). The CDR3 sequence is CASSVDNAGLSGQFF. The DNA is as follows: TGTGCCAGCAGCGTGGATAATGCAGGACTAAGCGGGCAGTTCTTC.